The clone carrying this T cell receptor (beta chain) has only a few counts. This sample was included in a study of tumor T cells in aggressive B-cell lymphoma. Germline assignment: CDR1 SGHVS and CDR2 FNYEAQ. CDR3 length: 15 residues. The junction had 9 bases not matched to a gene; V was cut back by 5 bases and J by 4 bases. Some clones are missing from TCRdb's copy, which holds only in-frame ones; the method was immunoSEQ multiplex PCR. The table has around 2,600 clones, 85% to 90% seen once; the top ten hold about 2.2%. This clonotype was sampled from an adult with diffuse large B cell lymphoma. Sequencing was performed on tumor tissue. The chain uses TRBV7-6 and TRBJ2-3; 7 nucleotides align to TRBD2. As DNA, the CDR3 is TGTGCCAGCAGCGCCCTCTTAACTAGCGCAGATACGCAGTATTTT. Protein product: CASSALLTSADTQYF.